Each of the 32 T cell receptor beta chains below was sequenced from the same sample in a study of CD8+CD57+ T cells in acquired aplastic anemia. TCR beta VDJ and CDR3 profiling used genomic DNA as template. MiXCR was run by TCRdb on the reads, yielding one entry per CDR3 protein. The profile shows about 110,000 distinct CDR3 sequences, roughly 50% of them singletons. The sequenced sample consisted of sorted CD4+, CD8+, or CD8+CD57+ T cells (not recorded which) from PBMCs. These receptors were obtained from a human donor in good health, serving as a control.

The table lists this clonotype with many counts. The CDR3 here is CASSQGATSGVQETQYF. The CDR3 DNA sequence: TGTGCCAGCAGCCAAGGTGCGACTAGCGGGGTCCAAGAGACCCAGTACTTC. This sequence joins TRBV3-1 and TRBJ2-5, with 11 bases identical to TRBD2. Germline V lookup: CDR1 LGHDT, CDR2 YNNKEL (reference sequence). V trimming: 1 base; J trimming: 1 base; junction bases outside the gene matches: 5. The CDR3 runs 17 residues.

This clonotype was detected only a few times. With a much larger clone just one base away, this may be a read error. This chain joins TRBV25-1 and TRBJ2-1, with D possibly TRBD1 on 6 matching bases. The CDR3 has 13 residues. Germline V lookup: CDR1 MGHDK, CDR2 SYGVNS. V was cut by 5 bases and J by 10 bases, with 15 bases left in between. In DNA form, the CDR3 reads TGTGCCAGCAGTCGACAGGCCTTCTACGAGCAGTTCTTC. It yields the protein CASSRQAFYEQFF.

The CDR3 region has the DNA TGTGCCAGCAGCTCTCTAGTTGCGCAGTATTTT. Residues: CASSSLVAQYF. The chain joins TRBV7-9 to TRBJ2-3; no clear D gene. The CDR3 spans 11 residues. Germline values: CDR1 SEHNR, CDR2 FQNEAQ (reference sequence). V was trimmed by 4 bases and J by 10 bases, leaving 9 bases between them. Full variable domain (missing parts from reference TRBV7-9 and TRBJ2-3): DTGVSQNPRHKITKRGQNVTFRCDPISEHNRLYWYRQTLGQGPEFLTYFQNEAQLEKSRLLSDRFSAERPKGSFSTLEIQRTEQGDSAMYLCASSSLVAQYFGPGTRLTVL.

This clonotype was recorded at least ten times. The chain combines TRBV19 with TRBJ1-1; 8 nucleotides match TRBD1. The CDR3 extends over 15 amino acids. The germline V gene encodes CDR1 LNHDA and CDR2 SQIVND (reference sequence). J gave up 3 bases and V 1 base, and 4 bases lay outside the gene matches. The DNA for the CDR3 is TGTGCCAGTAGTATAGGGACAGGGACGTACACTGAAGCTTTCTTT. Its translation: CASSIGTGTYTEAFF.

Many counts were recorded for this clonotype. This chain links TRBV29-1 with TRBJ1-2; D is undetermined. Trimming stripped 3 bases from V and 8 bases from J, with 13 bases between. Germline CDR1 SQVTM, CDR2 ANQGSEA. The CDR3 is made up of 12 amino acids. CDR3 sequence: CSVEAQNEGYTF. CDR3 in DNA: TGCAGCGTTGAGGCCCAGAATGAGGGCTACACCTTC.

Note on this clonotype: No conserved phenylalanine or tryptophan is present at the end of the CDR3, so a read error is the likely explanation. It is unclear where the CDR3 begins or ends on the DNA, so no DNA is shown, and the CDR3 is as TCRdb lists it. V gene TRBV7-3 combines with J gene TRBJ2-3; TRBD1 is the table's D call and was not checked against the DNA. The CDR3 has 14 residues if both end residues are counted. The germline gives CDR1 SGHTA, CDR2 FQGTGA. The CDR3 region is CASRGDGYTDTRYL.

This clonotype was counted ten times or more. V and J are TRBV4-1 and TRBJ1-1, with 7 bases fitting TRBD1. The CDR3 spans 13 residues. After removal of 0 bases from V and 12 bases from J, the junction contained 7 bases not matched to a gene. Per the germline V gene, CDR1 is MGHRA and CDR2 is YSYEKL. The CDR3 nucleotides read TGCGCCAGCAGCCAAGAAGGCAGGGGGGTTCCTTTCTTT. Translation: CASSQEGRGVPFF.

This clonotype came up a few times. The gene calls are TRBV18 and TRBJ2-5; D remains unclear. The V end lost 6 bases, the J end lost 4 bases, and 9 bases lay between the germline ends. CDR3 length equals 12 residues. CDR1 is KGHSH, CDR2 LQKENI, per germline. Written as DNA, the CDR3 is TGTGCCAGCTCTGAACTTTTAGAGACCCAGTACTTC. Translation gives CASSELLETQYF.

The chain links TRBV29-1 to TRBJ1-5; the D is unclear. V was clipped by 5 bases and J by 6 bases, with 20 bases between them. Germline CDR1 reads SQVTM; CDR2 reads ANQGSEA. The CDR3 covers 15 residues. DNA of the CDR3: TGCAGCGTTAGTACGGACGGAGGATCGAGTCAGCCCCAGCATTTT. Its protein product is CSVSTDGGSSQPQHF. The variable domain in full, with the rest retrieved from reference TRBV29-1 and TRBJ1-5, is SAVISQKPSRDICQRGTSLTIQCQVDSQVTMMFWYRQQPGQSLTLIATANQGSEATYESGFVIDKFPISRPNLTFSTLTVSNMSPEDSSIYLCSVSTDGGSSQPQHFGDGTRLSIL.

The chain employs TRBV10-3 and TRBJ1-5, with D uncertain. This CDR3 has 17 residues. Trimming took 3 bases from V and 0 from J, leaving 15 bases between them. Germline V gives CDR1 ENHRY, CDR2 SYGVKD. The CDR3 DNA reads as TGTGCCATCAGTGATTTAGACCGACCCAATAGCAATCAGCCCCAGCATTTT. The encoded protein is CAISDLDRPNSNQPQHF.

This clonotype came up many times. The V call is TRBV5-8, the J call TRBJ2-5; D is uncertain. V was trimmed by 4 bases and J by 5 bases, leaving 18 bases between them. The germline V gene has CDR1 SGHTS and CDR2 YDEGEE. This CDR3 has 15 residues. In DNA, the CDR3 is TGTGCCAGCAGCGGGGATGGGCAGCTTGAGGAGACCCAGTACTTC. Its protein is CASSGDGQLEETQYF.

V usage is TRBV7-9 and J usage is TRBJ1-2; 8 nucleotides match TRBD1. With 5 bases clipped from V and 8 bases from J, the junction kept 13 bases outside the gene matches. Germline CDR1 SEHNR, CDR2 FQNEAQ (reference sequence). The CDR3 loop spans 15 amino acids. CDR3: CASSQSPGGDHGYTF. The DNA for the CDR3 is TGTGCCAGCAGCCAATCCCCAGGGGGCGATCACGGCTACACCTTC.

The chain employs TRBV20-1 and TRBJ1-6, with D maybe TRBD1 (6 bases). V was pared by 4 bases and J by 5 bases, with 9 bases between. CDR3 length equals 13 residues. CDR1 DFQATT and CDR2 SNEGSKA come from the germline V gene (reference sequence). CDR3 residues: CSATGQNNSPLHF. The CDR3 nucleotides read TGCAGTGCTACTGGACAGAATAATTCACCCCTCCACTTT.

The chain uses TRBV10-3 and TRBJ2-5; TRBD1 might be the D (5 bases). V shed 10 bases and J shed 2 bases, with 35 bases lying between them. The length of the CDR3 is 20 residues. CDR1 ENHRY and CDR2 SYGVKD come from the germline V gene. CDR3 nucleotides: TGTGCCACATTAAAGCAGCCGGGCCAGGGCAGGGAAGGCCGTCAAGAGACCCAGTACTTC. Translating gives CATLKQPGQGREGRQETQYF.

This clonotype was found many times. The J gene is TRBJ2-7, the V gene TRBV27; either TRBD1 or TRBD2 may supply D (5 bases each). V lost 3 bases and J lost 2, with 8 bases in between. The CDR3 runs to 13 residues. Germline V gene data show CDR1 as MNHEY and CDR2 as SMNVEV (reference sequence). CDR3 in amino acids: CASSFRDPYEQYF. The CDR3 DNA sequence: TGTGCCAGCAGTTTCCGGGACCCCTACGAGCAGTACTTC.

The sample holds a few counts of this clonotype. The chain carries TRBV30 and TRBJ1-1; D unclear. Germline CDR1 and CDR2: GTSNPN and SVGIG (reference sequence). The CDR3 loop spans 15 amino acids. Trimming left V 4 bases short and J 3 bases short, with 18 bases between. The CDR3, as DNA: TGTGCCTGGACCCCCCGGGTGTCGAGGGACACTGAAGCTTTCTTT. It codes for CAWTPRVSRDTEAFF.

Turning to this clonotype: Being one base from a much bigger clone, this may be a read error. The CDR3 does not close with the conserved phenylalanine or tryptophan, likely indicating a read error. The CDR3 DNA follows: TGTGCCAGCAGACCTGGACAGGCCGGCGGTAGCAATCAGCCCCAGCATCTT. Encoded protein: CASRPGQAGGSNQPQHL. This chain connects TRBV6-1 to TRBJ1-5; 7 bases are shared with TRBD1. Germline CDR1 MNHNS, CDR2 SASEGT. This CDR3 has 17 residues. V was clipped by 6 bases and J by 0 bases; unmatched bases: 11.

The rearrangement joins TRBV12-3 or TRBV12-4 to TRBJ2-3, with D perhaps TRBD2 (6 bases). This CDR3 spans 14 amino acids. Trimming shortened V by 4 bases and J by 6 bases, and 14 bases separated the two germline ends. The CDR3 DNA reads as TGTGCCAGCAGTTCCCTGCTAGCGTCCGATACGCAGTATTTT. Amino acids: CASSSLLASDTQYF.

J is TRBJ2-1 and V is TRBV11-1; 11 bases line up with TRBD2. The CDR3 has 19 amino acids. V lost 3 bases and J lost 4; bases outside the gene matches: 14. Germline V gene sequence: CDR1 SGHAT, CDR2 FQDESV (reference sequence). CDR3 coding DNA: TGTGCCAGCAGCTTTTTCTCTGGGGTTAGCGGGGGGGCGTACAATGAGCAGTTCTTC. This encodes CASSFFSGVSGGAYNEQFF.

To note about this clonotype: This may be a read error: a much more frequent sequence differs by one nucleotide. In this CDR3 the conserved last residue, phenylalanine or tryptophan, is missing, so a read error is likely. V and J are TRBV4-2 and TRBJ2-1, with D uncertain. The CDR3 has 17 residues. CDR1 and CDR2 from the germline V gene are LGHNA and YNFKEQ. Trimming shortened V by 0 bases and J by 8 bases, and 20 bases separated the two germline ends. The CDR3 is CASSQDPRQPLGDEQFL. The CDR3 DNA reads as TGTGCCAGCAGCCAAGATCCTCGGCAGCCTCTGGGCGATGAGCAGTTCCTC.

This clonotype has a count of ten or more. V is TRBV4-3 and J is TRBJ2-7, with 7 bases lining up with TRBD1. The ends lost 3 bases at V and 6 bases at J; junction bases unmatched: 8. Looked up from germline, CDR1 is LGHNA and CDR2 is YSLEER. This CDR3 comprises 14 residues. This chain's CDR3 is CASSQETGTGEQYF. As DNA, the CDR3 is TGCGCCAGCAGCCAGGAGACAGGGACGGGCGAGCAGTACTTC.

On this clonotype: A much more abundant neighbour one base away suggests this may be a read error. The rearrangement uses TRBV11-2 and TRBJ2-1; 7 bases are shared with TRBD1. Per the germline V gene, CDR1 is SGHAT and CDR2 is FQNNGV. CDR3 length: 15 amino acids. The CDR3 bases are TGTGCCAGCACGACTTTCCAGGGGGTCTACAGTGAGCAGTTCTTC. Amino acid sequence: CASTTFQGVYSEQFF.

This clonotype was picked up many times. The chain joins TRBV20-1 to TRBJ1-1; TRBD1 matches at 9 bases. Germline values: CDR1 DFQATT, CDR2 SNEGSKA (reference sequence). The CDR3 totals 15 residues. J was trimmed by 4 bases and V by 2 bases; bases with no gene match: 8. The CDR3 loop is CSARSSRQGGTEAFF. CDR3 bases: TGCAGTGCTAGATCATCACGACAGGGGGGCACTGAAGCTTTCTTT.

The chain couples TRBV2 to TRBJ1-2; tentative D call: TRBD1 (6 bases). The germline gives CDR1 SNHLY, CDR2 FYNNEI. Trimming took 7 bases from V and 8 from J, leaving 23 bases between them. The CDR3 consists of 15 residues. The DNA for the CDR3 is TGTGCCAGCACGGGGAGCAGTGGGGGCGTTTCAGGCTACACCTTC. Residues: CASTGSSGGVSGYTF.

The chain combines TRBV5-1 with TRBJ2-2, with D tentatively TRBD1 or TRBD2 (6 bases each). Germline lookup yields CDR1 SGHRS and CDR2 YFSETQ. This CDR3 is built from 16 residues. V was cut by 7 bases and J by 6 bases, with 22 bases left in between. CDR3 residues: CASYDIGGRVAGELFF. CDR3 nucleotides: TGCGCCAGCTACGACATAGGGGGGCGAGTGGCCGGGGAGCTGTTTTTT.

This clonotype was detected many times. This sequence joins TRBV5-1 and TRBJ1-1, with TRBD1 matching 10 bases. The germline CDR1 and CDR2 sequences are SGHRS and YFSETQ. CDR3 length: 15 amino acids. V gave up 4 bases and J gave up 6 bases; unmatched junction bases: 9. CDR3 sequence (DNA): TGCGCCAGCAGCGCCACCGGGACAGGGGCTTCTGAAGCTTTCTTT. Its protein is CASSATGTGASEAFF.

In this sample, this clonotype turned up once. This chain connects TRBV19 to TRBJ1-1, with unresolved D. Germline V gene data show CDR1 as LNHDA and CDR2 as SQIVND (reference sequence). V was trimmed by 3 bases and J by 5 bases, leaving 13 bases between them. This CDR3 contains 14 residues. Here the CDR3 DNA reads TGTGCCAGTAGTATGGGGAGGGAAAAGACTGAAGCTTTCTTT. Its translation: CASSMGREKTEAFF. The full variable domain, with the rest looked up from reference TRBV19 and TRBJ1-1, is DGGITQSPKYLFRKEGQNVTLSCEQNLNHDAMYWYRQDPGQGLRLIYYSQIVNDFQKGDIAEGYSVSREKKESFPLTVTSAQKNPTAFYLCASSMGREKTEAFFGQGTRLTVV.

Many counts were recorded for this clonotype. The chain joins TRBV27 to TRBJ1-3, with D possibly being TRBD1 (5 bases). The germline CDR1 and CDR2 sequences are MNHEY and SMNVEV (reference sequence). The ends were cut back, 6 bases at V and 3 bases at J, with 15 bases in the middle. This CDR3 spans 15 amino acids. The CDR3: CASSRDSLGGNTIYF. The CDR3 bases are TGTGCCAGCAGCCGCGACAGTCTCGGTGGAAACACCATATATTTT.

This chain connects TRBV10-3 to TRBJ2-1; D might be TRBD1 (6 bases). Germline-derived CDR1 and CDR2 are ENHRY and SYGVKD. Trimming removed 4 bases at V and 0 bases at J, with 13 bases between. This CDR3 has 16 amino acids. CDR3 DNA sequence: TGTGCCATCAGTGGGACCACAGGGCCCTCCTACAATGAGCAGTTCTTC. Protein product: CAISGTTGPSYNEQFF.

The CDR3 region has the DNA TGTGCCAGCAACCCACTAGCGGGGCCCTACAATGAGCAGTTCTTC. It encodes CASNPLAGPYNEQFF. The chain uses TRBV25-1 and TRBJ2-1; 10 nucleotides line up with TRBD2. This CDR3 spans 15 amino acids. Trimming at V came to 7 bases and at J to 2 bases, leaving 5 bases not matched to a gene. CDR1 and CDR2 from the germline V gene are MGHDK and SYGVNS. The full variable domain, in which reference TRBV25-1 and TRBJ2-1 provide the parts outside the CDR3, is EADIYQTPRYLVIGTGKKITLECSQTMGHDKMYWYQQDPGMELHLIHYSYGVNSTEKGDLSSESTVSRIRTEHFPLTLESARPSHTSQYLCASNPLAGPYNEQFFGPGTRLTVL.

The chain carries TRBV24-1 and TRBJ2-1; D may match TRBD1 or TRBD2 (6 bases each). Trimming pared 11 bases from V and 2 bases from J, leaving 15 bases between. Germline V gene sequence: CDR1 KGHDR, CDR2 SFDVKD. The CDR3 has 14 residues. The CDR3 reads CASRRGDPYNEQFF. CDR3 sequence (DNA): TGTGCCAGTAGAAGGGGGGACCCCTACAATGAGCAGTTCTTC.

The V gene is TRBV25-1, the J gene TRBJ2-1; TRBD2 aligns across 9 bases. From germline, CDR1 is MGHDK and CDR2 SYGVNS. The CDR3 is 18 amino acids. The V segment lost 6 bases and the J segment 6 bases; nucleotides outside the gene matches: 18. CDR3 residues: CASRLTQTGTSHLNEQFF. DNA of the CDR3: TGTGCCAGCAGACTAACCCAAACCGGGACTAGCCATCTCAATGAGCAGTTCTTC.